This TCR beta chain originates from a study of blood T cell repertoires in COVID-19. Study context: Samples representing acute and convalescent COVID-19 were sourced from the United States, Italy and Spain.

CDR1 is LNHDA and CDR2 is SQIVND in the germline V gene (reference sequence). The CDR3 consists of 16 residues. V was trimmed by 5 bases and J by 2 bases, leaving 16 bases between them. Patients at the Seattle site were enrolled during active infection and followed longitudinally. As originally analysed: Amplification with reference gene primers provided the estimates of nucleated cell counts. Here immunoSEQ multiplex PCR was the method, and the copy in TCRdb shows in-frame clones only, minus some. V and J calls plus clone size are reproduced from that table; the DNA served to infer D and trimming. The sample has 180,000 or so clones; over 65% are singletons.

The sequencing sample was made of peripheral blood. This clonotype was obtained from a person in their 70s with COVID-19, enrolled during active disease. The rearrangement uses TRBV19 and TRBJ2-1; no definite D call. CDR3 region: CASSAPSGGTYNEQFF. Here the CDR3 DNA reads TGTGCCAGTAGTGCCCCTTCCGGCGGTACCTACAATGAGCAGTTCTTC.